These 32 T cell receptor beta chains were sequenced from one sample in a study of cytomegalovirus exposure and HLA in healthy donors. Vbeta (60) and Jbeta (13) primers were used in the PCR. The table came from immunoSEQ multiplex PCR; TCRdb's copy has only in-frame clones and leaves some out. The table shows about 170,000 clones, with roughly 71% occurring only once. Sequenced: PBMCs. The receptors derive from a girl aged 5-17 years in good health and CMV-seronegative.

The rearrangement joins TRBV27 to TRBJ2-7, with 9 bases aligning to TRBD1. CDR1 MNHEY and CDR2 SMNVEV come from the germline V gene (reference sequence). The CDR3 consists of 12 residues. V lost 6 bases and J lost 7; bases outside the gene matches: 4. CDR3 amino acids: CASRKTGGEQYF. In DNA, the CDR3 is TGTGCCAGCAGAAAGACAGGGGGGGAGCAGTACTTC.

CDR3 region: CASSVAGANSYEQYF. The CDR3 DNA is TGTGCCAGCAGTGTAGCGGGGGCCAACTCCTACGAGCAGTACTTC. The genes are TRBV27 and TRBJ2-7, with TRBD2 matching over 9 bases. The junction had 5 bases not matched to a gene; V was cut back by 5 bases and J by 0 bases. This CDR3 has 15 residues. The germline gives CDR1 MNHEY, CDR2 SMNVEV (reference sequence).

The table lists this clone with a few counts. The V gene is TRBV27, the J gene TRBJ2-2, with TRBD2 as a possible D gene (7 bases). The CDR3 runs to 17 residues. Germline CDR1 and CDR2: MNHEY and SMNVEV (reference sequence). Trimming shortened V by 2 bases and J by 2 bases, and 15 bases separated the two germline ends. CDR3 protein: CASSLLDRGANTGELFF. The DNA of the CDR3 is TGTGCCAGCAGTTTACTGGACCGGGGGGCTAACACCGGGGAGCTGTTTTTT.

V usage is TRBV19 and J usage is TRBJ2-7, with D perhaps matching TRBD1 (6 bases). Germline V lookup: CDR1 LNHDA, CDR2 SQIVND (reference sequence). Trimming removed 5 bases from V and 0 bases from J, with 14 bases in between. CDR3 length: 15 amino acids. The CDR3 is CASSPDRLNSYEQYF. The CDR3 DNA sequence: TGTGCCAGTAGTCCCGACAGGCTGAACTCCTACGAGCAGTACTTC.

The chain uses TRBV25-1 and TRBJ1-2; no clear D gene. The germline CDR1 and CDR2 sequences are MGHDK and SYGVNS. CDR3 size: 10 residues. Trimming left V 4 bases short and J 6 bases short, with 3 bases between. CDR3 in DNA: TGTGCCAGCAGTGCTGATGGCTACACCTTC. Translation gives CASSADGYTF.

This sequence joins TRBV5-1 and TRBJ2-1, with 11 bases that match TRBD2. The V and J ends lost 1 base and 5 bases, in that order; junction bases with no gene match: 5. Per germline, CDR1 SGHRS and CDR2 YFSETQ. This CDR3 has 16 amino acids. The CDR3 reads CASSLFSGGDDNEQFF. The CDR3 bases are TGCGCCAGCAGCTTGTTTAGCGGGGGGGACGACAATGAGCAGTTCTTC.

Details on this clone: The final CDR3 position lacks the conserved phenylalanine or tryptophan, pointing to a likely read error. The CDR3 sequence is CASSSPGQGFEQYS. The CDR3 nucleotides are TGTGCCAGCAGTTCTCCGGGACAGGGGTTCGAGCAGTACTCC. The V gene is TRBV6-5, the J gene TRBJ2-7; 10 nucleotides line up with TRBD1. This CDR3 has 14 amino acids. From germline, CDR1 is MNHEY and CDR2 SVGAGI. Unmatched junction bases numbered 6, after V lost 4 bases and J lost 6 bases.

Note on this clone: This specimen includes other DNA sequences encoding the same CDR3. CDR3 residues: CASSPSRGTEAFF. CDR3 DNA sequence: TGTGCCAGCTCCCCGTCCCGCGGGACTGAAGCTTTCTTT. The genes are TRBV18 and TRBJ1-1; D gene ambiguous. V lost 6 bases and J lost 5, with 13 bases in between. The CDR3 contains 13 residues. Germline-derived CDR1 and CDR2 are KGHSH and LQKENI.

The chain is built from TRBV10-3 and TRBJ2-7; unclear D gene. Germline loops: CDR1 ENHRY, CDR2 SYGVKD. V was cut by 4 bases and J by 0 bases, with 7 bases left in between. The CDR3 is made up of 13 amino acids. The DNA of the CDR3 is TGTGCCATCAGTGTGGCGGACTCCTACGAGCAGTACTTC. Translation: CAISVADSYEQYF.

DNA for the CDR3: TGTGCCAGCAGTACCCCGGCAGGGGGTGAAGCTTTCTTT. It translates to CASSTPAGGEAFF. The gene calls are TRBV2 and TRBJ1-1, with 7 positions matching TRBD1. Germline CDR1 reads SNHLY; CDR2 reads FYNNEI. V lost 5 bases, J lost 7 bases, and 7 bases stayed unmatched. This CDR3 is 13 amino acids long. The full variable domain, rest sourced from reference TRBV2 and TRBJ1-1, is EPEVTQTPSHQVTQMGQEVILRCVPISNHLYFYWYRQILGQKVEFLVSFYNNEISEKSEIFDDQFSVERPDGSNFTLKIRSTKLEDSAMYFCASSTPAGGEAFFGQGTRLTVV.

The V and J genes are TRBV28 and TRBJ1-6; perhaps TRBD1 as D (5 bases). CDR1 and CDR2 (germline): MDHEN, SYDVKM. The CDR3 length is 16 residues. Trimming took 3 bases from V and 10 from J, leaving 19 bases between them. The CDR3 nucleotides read TGTGCCAGCAGTTTTGGGGGAGGAGGGAATCGGTCACCCCTCCACTTT. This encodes CASSFGGGGNRSPLHF.

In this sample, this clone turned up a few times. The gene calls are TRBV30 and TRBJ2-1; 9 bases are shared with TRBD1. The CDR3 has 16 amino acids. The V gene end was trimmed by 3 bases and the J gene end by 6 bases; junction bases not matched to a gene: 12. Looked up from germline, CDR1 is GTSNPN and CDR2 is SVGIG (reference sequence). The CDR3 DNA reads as TGTGCCTGGAGCTTTACAGGGGGCGCTTGGGGCAATGAGCAGTTCTTC. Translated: CAWSFTGGAWGNEQFF.

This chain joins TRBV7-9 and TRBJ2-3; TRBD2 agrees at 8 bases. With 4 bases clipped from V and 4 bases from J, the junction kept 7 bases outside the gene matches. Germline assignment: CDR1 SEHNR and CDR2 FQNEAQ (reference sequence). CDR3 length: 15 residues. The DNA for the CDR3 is TGTGCCAGCAGCTACGGCGGGGGGCAGGCAGATACGCAGTATTTT. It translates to CASSYGGGQADTQYF.

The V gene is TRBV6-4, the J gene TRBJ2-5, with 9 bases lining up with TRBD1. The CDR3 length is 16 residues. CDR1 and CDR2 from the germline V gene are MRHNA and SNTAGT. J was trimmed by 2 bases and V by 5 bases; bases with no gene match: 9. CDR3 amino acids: CASSQTGGIGQETQYF. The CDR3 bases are TGTGCCAGCAGTCAAACAGGGGGCATTGGTCAAGAGACCCAGTACTTC.

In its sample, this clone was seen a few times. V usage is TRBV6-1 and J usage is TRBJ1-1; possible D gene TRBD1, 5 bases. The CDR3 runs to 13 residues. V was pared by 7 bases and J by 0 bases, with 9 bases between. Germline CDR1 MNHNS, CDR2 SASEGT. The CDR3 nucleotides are TGTGCCAGCATTCCAGGGATGAACACTGAAGCTTTCTTT. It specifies CASIPGMNTEAFF.

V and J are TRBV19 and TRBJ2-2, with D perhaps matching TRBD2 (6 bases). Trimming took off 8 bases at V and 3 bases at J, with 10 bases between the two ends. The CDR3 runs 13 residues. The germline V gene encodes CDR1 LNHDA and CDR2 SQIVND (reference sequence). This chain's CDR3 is CASGRGYTGELFF. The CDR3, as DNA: TGTGCCAGTGGACGGGGGTACACCGGGGAGCTGTTTTTT.

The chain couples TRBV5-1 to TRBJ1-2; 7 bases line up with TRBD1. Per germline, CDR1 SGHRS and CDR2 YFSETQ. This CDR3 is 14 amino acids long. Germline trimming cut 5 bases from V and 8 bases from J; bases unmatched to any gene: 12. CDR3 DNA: TGCGCCAGCAGTCAAACCGGGACAGAGGGGGGCTACACCTTC. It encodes CASSQTGTEGGYTF.

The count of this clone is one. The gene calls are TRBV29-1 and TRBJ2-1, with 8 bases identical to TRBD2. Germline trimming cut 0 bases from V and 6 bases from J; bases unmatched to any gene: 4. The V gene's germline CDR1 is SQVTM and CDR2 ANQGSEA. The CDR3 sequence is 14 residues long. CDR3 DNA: TGCAGCGTTGAAGACCCCCGGGAGGGCAATGAGCAGTTCTTC. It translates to CSVEDPREGNEQFF.

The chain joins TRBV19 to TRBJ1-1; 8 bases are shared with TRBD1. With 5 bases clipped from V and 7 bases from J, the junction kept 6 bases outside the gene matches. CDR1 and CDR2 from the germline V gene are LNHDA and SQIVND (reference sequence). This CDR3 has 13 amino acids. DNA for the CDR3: TGTGCCAGTAGTCCCCAGGGGGCAGGTGAAGCTTTCTTT. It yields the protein CASSPQGAGEAFF.

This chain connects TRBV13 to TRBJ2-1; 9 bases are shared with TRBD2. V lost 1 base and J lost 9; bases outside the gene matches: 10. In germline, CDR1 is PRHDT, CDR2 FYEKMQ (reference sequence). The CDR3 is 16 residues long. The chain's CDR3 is CASSLVGGGAWVEQFF. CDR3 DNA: TGTGCCAGCAGCTTAGTCGGCGGGGGGGCTTGGGTTGAGCAGTTCTTC.

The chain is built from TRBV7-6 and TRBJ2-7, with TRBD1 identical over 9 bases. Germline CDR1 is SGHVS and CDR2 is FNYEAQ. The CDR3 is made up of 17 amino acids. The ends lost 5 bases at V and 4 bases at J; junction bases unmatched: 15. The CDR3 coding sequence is TGTGCCAGCAGCGCAGGCCCCGGGACAGGGAAGGGTTACGAGCAGTACTTC. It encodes CASSAGPGTGKGYEQYF.

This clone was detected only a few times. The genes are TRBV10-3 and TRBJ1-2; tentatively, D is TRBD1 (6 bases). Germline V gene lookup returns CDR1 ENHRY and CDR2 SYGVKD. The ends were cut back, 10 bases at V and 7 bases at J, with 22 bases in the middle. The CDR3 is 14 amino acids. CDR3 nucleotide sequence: TGTGCCACCGAGAAGCCCGGGACAAATTTTGGCTACACCTTC. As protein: CATEKPGTNFGYTF.

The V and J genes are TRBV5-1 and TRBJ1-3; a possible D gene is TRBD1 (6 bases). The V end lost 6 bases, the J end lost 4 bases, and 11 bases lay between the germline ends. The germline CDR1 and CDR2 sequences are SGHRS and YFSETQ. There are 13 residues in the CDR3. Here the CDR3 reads CASKLQGGNTIYF. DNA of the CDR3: TGCGCCAGCAAGTTACAGGGCGGAAACACCATATATTTT.

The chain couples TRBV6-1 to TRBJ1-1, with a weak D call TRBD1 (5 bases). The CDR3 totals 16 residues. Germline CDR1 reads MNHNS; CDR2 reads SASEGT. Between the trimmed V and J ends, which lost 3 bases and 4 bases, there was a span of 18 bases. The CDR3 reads CASSDPSPGKVTEAFF. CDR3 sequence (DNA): TGTGCCAGCAGTGACCCTTCGCCAGGGAAGGTCACTGAAGCTTTCTTT.

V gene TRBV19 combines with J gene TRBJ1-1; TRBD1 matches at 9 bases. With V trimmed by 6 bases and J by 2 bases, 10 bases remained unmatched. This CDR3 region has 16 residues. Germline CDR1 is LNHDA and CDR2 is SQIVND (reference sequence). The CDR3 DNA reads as TGTGCCAGTAGCGGACAGGGGCGATTTAGAAACACTGAAGCTTTCTTT. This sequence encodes CASSGQGRFRNTEAFF.

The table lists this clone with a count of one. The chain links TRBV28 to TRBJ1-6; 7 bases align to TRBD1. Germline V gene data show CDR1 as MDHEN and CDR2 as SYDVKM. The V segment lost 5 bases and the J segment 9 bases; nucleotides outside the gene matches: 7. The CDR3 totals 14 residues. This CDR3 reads CASSPNDRASPLHF. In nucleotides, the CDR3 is TGTGCCAGCAGTCCGAACGACAGGGCTTCACCCCTCCACTTT.

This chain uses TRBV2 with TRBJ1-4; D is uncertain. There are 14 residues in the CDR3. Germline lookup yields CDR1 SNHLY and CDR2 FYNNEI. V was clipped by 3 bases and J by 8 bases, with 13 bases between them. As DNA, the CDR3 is TGTGCCAGCAGTGATTGGCGGTCCCTGGAAAAACTGTTTTTT. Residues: CASSDWRSLEKLFF.

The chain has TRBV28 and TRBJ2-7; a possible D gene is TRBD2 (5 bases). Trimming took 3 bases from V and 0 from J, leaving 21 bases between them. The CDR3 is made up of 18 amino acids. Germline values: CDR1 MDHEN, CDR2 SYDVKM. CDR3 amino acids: CASSFGMEEGTSSYEQYF. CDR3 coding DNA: TGTGCCAGCAGTTTTGGAATGGAAGAGGGAACGAGCTCCTACGAGCAGTACTTC.

The CDR3 loop is CASSLIPGLVDTEAFF. CDR3 sequence (DNA): TGTGCCAGCAGTTTAATCCCAGGGTTAGTGGACACTGAAGCTTTCTTT. The rearrangement links TRBV27 to TRBJ1-1, with D perhaps matching TRBD1 (5 bases). In germline, CDR1 is MNHEY, CDR2 SMNVEV (reference sequence). The length of the CDR3 is 16 residues. V dropped 2 bases and J dropped 3 bases, with 16 bases sitting between them.

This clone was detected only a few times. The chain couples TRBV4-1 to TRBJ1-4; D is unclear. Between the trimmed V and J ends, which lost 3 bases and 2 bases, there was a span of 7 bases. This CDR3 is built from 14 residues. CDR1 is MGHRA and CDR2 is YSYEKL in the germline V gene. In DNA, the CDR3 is TGCGCCAGCAGCCACTGGCAGACTAATGAAAAACTGTTTTTT. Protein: CASSHWQTNEKLFF.

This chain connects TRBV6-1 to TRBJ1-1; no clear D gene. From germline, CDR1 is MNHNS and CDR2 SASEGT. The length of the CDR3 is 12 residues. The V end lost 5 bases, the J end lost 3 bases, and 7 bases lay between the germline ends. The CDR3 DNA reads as TGTGCCAGCAGTTTGGCGGACACTGAAGCTTTCTTT. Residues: CASSLADTEAFF.

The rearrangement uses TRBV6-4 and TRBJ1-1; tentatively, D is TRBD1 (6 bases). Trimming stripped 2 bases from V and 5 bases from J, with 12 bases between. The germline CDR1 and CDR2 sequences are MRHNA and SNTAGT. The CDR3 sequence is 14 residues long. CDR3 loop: CASSDRGAGTEAFF. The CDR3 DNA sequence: TGTGCCAGCAGTGACCGGGGGGCAGGGACTGAAGCTTTCTTT.